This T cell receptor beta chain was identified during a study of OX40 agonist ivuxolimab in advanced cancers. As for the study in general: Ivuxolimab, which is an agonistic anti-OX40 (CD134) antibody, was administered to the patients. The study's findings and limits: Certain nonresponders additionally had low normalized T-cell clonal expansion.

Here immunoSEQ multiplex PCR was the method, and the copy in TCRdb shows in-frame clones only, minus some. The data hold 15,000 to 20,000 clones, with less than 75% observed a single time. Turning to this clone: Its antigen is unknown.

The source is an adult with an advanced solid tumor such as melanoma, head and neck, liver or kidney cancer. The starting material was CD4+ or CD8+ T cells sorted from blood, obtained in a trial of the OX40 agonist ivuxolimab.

This CDR3 is CASSYALQGMFGNTIYF. In nucleotides, the CDR3 is TGTGCCAGCAGCTATGCCCTACAGGGCATGTTTGGAAACACCATATATTTT. The chain employs TRBV13 and TRBJ1-3, with D possibly matching TRBD1 (6 bases). V was shortened by 4 bases and J by 3 bases, with 19 bases between the two germline ends. The length of the CDR3 is 17 residues. Germline loops: CDR1 PRHDT, CDR2 FYEKMQ (reference sequence).